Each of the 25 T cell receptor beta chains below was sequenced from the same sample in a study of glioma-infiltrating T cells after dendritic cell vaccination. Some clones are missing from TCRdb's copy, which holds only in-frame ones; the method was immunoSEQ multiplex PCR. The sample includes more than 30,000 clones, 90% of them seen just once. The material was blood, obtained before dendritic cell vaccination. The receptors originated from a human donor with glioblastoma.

The CDR3 loop reads CASSYYPGNSPLHF. As DNA, the CDR3 is TGTGCCAGCAGTTACTACCCCGGGAATTCACCCCTCCACTTT. The chain employs TRBV6-5 and TRBJ1-6; D gene uncertain. This CDR3 has 14 amino acids. Germline-derived CDR1 and CDR2 are MNHEY and SVGAGI. The V and J ends lost 1 base and 7 bases respectively, with 8 bases between them.

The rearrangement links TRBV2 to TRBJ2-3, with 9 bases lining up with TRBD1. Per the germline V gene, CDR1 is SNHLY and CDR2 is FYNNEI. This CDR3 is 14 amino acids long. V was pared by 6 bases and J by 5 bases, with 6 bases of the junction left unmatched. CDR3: CASRRTGAQDTQYF. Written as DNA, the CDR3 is TGTGCCAGCAGAAGGACAGGGGCGCAAGATACGCAGTATTTT.

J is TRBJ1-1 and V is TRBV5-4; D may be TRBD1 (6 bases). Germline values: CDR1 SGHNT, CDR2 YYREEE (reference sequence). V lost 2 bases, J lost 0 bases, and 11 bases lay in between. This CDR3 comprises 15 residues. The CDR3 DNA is TGTGCCAGCAGCTTTGGACAGAAGCTGAACACTGAAGCTTTCTTT. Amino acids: CASSFGQKLNTEAFF.

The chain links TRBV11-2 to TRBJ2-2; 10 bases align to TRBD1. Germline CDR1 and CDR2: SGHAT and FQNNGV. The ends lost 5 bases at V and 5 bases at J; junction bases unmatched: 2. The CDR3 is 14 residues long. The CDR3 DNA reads TGTGCCAGCAGCCGGGACAGGGGTACCGGGGAGCTGTTTTTT. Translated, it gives CASSRDRGTGELFF.

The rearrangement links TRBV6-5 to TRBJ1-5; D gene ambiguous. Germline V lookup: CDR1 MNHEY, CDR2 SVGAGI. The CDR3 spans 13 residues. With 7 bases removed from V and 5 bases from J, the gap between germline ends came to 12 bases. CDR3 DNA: TGTGCCAGCATTCGGACCGGGGATCAGCCCCAGCATTTT. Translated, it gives CASIRTGDQPQHF.

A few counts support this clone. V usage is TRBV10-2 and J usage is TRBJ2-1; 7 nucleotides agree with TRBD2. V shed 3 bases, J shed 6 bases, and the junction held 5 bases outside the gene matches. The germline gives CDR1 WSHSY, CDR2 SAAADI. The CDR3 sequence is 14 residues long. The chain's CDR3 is CASSESGDGNEQFF. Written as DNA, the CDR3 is TGCGCCAGCAGTGAAAGCGGGGACGGCAATGAGCAGTTCTTC.

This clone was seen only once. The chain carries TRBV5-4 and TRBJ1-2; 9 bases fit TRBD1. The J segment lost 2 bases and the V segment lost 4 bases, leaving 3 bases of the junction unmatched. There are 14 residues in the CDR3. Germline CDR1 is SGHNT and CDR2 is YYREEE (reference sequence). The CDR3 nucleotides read TGTGCCAGCAGCCCGGGACAGGGCAACTATGGCTACACCTTC. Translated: CASSPGQGNYGYTF.

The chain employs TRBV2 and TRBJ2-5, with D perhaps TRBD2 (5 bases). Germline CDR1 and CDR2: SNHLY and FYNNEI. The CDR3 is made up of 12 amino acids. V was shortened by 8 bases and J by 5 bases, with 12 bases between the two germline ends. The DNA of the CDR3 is TGTGCCAGCTGTCTAGCTAGGGAGACCCAGTACTTC. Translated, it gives CASCLARETQYF. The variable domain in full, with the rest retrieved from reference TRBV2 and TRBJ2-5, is EPEVTQTPSHQVTQMGQEVILRCVPISNHLYFYWYRQILGQKVEFLVSFYNNEISEKSEIFDDQFSVERPDGSNFTLKIRSTKLEDSAMYFCASCLARETQYFGPGTRLLVL.

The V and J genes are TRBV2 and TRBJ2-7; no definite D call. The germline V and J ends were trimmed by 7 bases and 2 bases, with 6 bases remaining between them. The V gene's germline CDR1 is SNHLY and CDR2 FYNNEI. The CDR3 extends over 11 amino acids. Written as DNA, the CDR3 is TGTGCCAGCACCGGAGCCTACGAGCAGTACTTC. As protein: CASTGAYEQYF.

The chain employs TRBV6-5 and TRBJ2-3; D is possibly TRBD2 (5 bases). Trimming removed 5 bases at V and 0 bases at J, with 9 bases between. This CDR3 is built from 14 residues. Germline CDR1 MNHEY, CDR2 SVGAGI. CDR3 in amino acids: CASSSGTSTDTQYF. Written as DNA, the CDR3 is TGTGCCAGCAGTAGCGGTACTAGCACAGATACGCAGTATTTT.

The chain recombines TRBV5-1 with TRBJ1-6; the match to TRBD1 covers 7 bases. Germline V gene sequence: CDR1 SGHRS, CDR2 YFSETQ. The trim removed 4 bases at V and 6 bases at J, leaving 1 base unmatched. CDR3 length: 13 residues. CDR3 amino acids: CASSTGVNSPLHF. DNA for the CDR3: TGCGCCAGCAGCACAGGGGTTAATTCACCCCTCCACTTT.

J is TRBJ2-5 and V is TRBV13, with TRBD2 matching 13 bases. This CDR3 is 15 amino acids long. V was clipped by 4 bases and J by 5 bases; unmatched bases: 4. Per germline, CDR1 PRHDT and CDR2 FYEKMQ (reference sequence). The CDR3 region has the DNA TGTGCCAGCAGCTCGGGACTAGCGGGGAAGGAGACCCAGTACTTC. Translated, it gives CASSSGLAGKETQYF.

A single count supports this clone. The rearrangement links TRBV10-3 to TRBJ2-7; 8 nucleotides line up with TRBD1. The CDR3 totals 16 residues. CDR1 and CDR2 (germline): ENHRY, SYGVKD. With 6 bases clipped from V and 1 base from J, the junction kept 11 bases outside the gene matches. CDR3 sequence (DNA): TGTGCCATCAGGGAGGGCCAAGGGACAGGATCCTACGAGCAGTACTTC. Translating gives CAIREGQGTGSYEQYF.

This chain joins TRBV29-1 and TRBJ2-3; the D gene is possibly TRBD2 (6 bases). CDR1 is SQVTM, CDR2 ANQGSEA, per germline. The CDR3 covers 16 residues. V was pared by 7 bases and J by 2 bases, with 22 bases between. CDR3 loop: CSALPKVAVLTDTQYF. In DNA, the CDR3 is TGCAGCGCCCTCCCCAAGGTAGCGGTCCTCACAGATACGCAGTATTTT.

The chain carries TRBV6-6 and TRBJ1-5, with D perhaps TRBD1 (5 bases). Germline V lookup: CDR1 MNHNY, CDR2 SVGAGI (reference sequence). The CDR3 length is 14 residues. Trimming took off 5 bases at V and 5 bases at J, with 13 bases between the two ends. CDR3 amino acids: CASSRTGFDQPQHF. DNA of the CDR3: TGTGCCAGCAGTCGCACAGGTTTTGATCAGCCCCAGCATTTT.

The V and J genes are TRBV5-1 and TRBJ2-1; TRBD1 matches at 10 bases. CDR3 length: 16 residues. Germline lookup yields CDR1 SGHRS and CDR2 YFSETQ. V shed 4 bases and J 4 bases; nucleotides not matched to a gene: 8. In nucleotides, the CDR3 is TGCGCCAGCAGCCCATTCCGGGACAGGGGATACAATGAGCAGTTCTTC. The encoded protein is CASSPFRDRGYNEQFF.

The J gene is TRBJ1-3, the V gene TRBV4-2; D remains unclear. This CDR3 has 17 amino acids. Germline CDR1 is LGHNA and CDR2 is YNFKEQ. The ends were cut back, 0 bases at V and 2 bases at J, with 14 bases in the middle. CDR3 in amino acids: CASSQDPPGRAGNTIYF. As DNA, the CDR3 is TGTGCCAGCAGCCAAGATCCACCCGGGAGAGCTGGAAACACCATATATTTT.

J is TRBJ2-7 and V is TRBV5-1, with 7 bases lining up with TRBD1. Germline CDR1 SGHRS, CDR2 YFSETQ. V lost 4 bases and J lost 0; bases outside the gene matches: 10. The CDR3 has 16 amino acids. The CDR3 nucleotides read TGCGCCAGCAGCGCTGAGGGGGCTGCGAGCTCCTACGAGCAGTACTTC. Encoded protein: CASSAEGAASSYEQYF.

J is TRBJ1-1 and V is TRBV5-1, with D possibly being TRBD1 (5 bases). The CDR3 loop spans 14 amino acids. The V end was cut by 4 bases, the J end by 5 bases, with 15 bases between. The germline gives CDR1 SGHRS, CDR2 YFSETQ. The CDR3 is CASSPEGRKTEAFF. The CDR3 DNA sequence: TGCGCCAGCAGCCCCGAGGGGAGGAAAACTGAAGCTTTCTTT. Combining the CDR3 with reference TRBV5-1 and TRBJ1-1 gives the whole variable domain KAGVTQTPRYLIKTRGQQVTLSCSPISGHRSVSWYQQTPGQGLQFLFEYFSETQRNKGNFPGRFSGRQFSNSRSEMNVSTLELGDSALYLCASSPEGRKTEAFFGQGTRLTVV.

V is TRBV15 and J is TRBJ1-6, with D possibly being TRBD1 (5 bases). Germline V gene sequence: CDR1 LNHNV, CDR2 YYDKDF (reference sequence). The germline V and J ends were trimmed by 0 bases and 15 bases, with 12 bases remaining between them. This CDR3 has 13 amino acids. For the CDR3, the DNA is TGTGCCACCAGCAGAGATGGGGCCCTTCGCCTCCACTTT. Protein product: CATSRDGALRLHF.

The CDR3 region is CASSPGVSGYTF. CDR3 in DNA: TGTGCCAGCAGCCCAGGGGTATCCGGCTACACCTTC. The chain carries TRBV5-6 and TRBJ1-2; D perhaps matches TRBD1 (6 bases). Germline V CDR1 and CDR2: SGHDT, YYEEEE. CDR3 length: 12 amino acids. V was trimmed by 4 bases and J by 8 bases, leaving 12 bases between them.

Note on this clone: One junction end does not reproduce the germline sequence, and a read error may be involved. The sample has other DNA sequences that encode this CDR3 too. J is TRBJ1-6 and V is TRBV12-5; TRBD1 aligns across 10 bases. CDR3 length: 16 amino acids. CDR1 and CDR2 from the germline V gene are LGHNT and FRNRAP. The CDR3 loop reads CASGPPRDRGNSPLHF. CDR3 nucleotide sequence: TGTGCTAGTGGTCCACCCAGGGACAGGGGAAATTCCCCCCTCCACTTT.

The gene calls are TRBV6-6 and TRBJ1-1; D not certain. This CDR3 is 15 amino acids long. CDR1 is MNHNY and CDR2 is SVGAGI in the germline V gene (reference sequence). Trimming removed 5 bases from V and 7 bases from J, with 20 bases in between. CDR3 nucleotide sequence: TGTGCCAGCAGTCAATCCAGCCCGACATTGGGTGAAGCTTTCTTT. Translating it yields CASSQSSPTLGEAFF.

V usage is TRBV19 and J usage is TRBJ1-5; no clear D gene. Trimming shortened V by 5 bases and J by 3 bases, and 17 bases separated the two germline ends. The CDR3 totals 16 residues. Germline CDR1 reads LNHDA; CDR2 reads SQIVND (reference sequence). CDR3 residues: CASSAPAGFPNQPQHF. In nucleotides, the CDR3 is TGTGCCAGTAGTGCCCCCGCGGGATTTCCCAATCAGCCCCAGCATTTT.

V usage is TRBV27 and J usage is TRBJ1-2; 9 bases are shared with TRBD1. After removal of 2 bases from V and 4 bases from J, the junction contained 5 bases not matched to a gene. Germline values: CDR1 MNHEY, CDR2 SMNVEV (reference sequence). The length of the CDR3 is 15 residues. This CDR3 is CASSLKDRGSYGYTF. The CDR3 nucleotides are TGTGCCAGCAGTTTAAAGGACAGGGGAAGCTATGGCTACACCTTC.